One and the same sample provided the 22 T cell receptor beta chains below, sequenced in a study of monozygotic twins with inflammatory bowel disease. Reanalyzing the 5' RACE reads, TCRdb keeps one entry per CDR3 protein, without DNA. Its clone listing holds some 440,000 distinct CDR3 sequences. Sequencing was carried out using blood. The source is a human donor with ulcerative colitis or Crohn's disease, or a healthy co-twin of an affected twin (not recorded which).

The CDR3 here is CASSYWAASYNEQFF. V usage is TRBV6-5 and J usage is TRBJ2-1. CDR1 is MNHEY, CDR2 SVGAGI, per germline. The CDR3 is 15 residues long.

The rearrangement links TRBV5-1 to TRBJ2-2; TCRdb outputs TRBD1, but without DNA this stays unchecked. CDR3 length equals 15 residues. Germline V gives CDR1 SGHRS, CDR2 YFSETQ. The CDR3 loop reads CASSFVQGEAGELFF.

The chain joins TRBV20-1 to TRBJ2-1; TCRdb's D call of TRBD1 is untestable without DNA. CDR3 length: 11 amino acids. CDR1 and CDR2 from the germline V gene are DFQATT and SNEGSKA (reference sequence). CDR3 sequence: CSVAGRNEQFF.

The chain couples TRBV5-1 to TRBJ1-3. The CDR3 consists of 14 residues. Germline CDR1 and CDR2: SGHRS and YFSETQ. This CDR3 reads CASSLTSSGNTIYF. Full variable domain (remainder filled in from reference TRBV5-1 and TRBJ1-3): KAGVTQTPRYLIKTRGQQVTLSCSPISGHRSVSWYQQTPGQGLQFLFEYFSETQRNKGNFPGRFSGRQFSNSRSEMNVSTLELGDSALYLCASSLTSSGNTIYFGEGSWLTVV.

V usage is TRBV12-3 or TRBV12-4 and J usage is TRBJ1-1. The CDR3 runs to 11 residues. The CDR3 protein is CASSLTREAFF.

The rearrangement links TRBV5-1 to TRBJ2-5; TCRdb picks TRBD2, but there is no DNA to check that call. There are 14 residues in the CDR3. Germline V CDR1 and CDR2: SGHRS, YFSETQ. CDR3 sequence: CASRGGPSDETQYF.

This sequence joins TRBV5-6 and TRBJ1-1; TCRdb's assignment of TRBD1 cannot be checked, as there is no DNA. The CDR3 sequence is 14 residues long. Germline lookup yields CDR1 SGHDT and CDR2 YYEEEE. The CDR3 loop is CASSLGTTNTEAFF.

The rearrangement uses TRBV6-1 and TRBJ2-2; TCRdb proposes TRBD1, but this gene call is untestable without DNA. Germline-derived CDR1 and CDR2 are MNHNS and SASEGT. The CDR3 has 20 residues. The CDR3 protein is CASSGRQGVFKLQNTGELFF.

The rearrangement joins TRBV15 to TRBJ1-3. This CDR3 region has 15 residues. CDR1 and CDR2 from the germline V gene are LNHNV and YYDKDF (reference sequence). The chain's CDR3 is CATSRDRISGNTIYF.

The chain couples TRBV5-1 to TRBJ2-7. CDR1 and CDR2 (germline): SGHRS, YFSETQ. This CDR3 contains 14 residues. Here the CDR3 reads CASSLEAGNYEQYF. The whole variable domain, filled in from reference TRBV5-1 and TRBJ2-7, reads KAGVTQTPRYLIKTRGQQVTLSCSPISGHRSVSWYQQTPGQGLQFLFEYFSETQRNKGNFPGRFSGRQFSNSRSEMNVSTLELGDSALYLCASSLEAGNYEQYFGPGTRLTVT.

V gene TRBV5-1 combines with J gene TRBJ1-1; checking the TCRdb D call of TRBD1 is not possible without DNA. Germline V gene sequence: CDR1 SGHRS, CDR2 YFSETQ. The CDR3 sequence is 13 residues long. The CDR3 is CASSPGTGWVAFF. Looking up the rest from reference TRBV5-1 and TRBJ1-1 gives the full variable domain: KAGVTQTPRYLIKTRGQQVTLSCSPISGHRSVSWYQQTPGQGLQFLFEYFSETQRNKGNFPGRFSGRQFSNSRSEMNVSTLELGDSALYLCASSPGTGWVAFFGQGTRLTVV.

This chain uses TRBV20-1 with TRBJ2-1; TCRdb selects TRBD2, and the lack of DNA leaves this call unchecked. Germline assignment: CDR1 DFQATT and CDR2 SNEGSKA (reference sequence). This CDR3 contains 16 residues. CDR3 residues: CSARNPRERLYNEQFF.

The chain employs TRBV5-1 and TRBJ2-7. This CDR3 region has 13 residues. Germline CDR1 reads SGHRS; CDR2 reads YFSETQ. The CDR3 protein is CASSEAGLYEQYF.

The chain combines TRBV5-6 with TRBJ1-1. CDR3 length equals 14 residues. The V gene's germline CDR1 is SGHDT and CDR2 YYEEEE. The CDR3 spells CASRRRGRDTEAFF.

The CDR3 sequence: CASSQGYGNQPQHF. The chain employs TRBV4-2 and TRBJ1-5. CDR1 is LGHNA, CDR2 YNFKEQ, per germline. This CDR3 is 14 amino acids long.

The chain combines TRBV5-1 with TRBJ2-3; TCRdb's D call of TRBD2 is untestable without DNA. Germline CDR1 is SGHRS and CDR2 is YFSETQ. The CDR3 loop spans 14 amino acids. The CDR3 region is CASRRSGETDTQYF.

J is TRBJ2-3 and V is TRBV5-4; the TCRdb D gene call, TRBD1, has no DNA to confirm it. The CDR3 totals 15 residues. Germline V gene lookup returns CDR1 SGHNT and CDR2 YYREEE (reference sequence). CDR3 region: CASNPSGPTTDTQYF. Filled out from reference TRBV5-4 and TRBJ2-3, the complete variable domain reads ETGVTQSPTHLIKTRGQQVTLRCSSQSGHNTVSWYQQALGQGPQFIFQYYREEENGRGNFPPRFSGLQFPNYSSELNVNALELDDSALYLCASNPSGPTTDTQYFGPGTRLTVL.

CDR3 in amino acids: CASSLRDNSPLHF. The V call is TRBV5-1, the J call TRBJ1-6. Germline CDR1 SGHRS, CDR2 YFSETQ. The CDR3 has 13 amino acids.

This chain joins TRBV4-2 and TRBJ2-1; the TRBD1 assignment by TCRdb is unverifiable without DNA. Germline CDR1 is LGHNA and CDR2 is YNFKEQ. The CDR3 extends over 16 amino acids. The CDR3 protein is CASSHTGTGTPNEQFF.

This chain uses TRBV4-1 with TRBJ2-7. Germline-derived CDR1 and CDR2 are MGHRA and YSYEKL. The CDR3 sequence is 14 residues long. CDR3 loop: CASSQLDGAYEQYF.

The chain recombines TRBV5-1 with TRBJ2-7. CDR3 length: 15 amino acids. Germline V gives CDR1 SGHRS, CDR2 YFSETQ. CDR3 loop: CASSLESGYEAEQYF. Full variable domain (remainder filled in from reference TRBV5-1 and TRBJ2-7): KAGVTQTPRYLIKTRGQQVTLSCSPISGHRSVSWYQQTPGQGLQFLFEYFSETQRNKGNFPGRFSGRQFSNSRSEMNVSTLELGDSALYLCASSLESGYEAEQYFGPGTRLTVT.

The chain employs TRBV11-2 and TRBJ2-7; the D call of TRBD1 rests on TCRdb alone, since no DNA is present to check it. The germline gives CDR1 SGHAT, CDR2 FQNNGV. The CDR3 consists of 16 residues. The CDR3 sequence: CASSLQVVTGQIEQYF.